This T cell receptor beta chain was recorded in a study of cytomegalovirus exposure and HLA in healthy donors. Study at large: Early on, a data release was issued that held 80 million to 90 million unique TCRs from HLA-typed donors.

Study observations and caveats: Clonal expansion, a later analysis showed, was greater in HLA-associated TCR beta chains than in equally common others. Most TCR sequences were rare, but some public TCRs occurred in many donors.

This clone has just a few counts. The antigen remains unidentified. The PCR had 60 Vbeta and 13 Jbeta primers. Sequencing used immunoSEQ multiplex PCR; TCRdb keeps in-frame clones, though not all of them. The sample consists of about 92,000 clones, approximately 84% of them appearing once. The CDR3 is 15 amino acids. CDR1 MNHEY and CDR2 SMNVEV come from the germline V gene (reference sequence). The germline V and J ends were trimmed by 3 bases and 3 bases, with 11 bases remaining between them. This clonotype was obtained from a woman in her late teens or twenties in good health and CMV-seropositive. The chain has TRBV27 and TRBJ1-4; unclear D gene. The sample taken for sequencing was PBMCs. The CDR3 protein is CASSFSWRPNEKLFF. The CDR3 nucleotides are TGTGCCAGCAGTTTCTCGTGGAGACCTAATGAAAAACTGTTTTTT.